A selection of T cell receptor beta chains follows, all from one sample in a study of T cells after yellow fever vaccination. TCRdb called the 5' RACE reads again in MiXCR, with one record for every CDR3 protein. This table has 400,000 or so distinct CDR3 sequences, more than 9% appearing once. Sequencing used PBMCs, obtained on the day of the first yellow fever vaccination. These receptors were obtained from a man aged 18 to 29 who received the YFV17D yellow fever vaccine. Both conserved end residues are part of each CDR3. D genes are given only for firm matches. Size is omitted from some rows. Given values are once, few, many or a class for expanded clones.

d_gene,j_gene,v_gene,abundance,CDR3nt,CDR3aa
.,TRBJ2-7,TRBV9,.,TGTGCCAGCAGCGTAGGGTCGTCCTACGAGCAGTACTTC,CASSVGSSYEQYF
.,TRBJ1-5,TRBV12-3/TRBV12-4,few,TGTGCCAGCAGTTCAGGGGAGAGGCAGCCCCAGCATTTT,CASSSGERQPQHF
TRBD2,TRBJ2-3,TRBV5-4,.,TGTGCCAGCAGCTTTTACGGGGGGGCCGGAGATACGCAGTATTTT,CASSFYGGAGDTQYF
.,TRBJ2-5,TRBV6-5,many,TGTGCCAGCAGTTACTCCCTAGCGGAGACCCAGTACTTC,CASSYSLAETQYF
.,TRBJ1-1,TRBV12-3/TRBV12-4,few,TGTGCCAGCAGTTTGGTCCCCTCCCCTCGGACGGGGGAAACTGAAGCTTTCTTT,CASSLVPSPRTGETEAFF
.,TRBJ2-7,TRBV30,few,TGTGCCTGGAGTGTAACCGCCGGCGGGCAGTACTTC,CAWSVTAGGQYF
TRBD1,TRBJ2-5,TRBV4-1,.,TGCGCCAGCAGCCGCTTACTCAGGACAGGGGGCGGGTTCCAAGAGACCCAGTACTTC,CASSRLLRTGGGFQETQYF
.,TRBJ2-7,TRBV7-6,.,TGTGCCAGCAGCTTGACCTCAACCGGTGATGCCCGGTACTTC,CASSLTSTGDARYF
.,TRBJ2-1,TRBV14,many,TGTGCCAGCAGCCAAGATGTAGTGGGCGGGGAGTATGAGCAGTTCTTC,CASSQDVVGGEYEQFF
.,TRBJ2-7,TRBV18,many,TGTGCCAGCTCACCTTTTCAGGGCTCCTACGAGCAGTACTTC,CASSPFQGSYEQYF
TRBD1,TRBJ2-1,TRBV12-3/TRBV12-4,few,TGTGCCAGCAGCCCCGGGACAGGGGGCTATGAGCAGTTCTTC,CASSPGTGGYEQFF
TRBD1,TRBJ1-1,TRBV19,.,TGTGCCAGTAAGACGGGACAGCCGAACACTGAAGCTTTCTTT,CASKTGQPNTEAFF
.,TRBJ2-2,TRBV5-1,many,TGCGCCAGCAGCCCGGGACAAGGGAACACCGGGGAGCTGTTTTTT,CASSPGQGNTGELFF
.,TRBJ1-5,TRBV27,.,TGTGCCAGCAGTTTATCTCTGACTCGTCGCCAGCATTTT,CASSLSLTRRQHF
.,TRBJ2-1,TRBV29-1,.,TGCAGCGCCCCGGTAGTGGGGATTTACAATGAGCAGTTCTTC,CSAPVVGIYNEQFF